Here is one T cell receptor (beta chain) with its context. What antigen it recognizes has not been identified. This clone may be a read error of a much larger clone one base away. These data originate in a study of T cell repertoires in cytomegalovirus infection (dated by TCRdb to the late 2010s). Study-wide context: Alongside well-studied HLA-B-restricted epitopes, the peptide stimulations were aimed at recently identified HLA-C-restricted CMV epitopes, whose presentation resists viral immunomodulation. Because public TCR beta signatures pointed to carriage of CMV infection together with the matching HLA type, the HLA type of each donor mattered for the analysis. What the research found in general, with its limitations: In both this cohort and an independent roughly 400-donor cohort, the cumulative frequency of public TCR beta family members distinguished carriers of CMV infection plus the relevant HLA type. In the ex vivo response, HLA-C-restricted CMV-specific TCR beta clonotypes were dominant, and in two of eight donors the single most frequent clonotype came from this HLA-C-restricted group.

The treatment or condition label on this specimen signifies: in vitro stimulation with specific CMV peptide epitopes to enrich CMV-specific T cells. Taken from the germline V gene (reference sequence), the CDR1 and CDR2 loops are LNHDA and SQIVND. The CDR3 measures 12 amino acids from cysteine to phenylalanine. The sequence is cut down to CDR3 DNA, 36 bases in frame from base 1. The run used an Illumina HiSeq 1500. Using fastp at Q25 and MiXCR, TCRdb reprocessed the public reads and kept productive beta chains. When rows share a CDR3 protein, they turn into one entry using the most common DNA and genes. The sample table records 650,000 to 900,000 distinct CDR3 sequences; roughly 28% of these occur just once. The ten biggest clones cover around 14% of the sample.

Material: cultured CD8+ T cells from PBMCs, obtained from culture after CMV antigen stimulation. This chain is built from TRBV19 and TRBJ1-5; TRBD1 is perhaps the D gene, given 5 matching bases. The TCR comes from a human donor in good health (CMV status not recorded). Some clones in this sample may be carry-over from other donors' samples. The CDR3 has the sequence CAAAGGSLPRHF. The DNA is as follows: TGTGCCGCGGCCGGGGGATCCTTGCCCCGGCATTTT.